A selection of T cell receptor beta chains follows, all from one sample in a study of T cells in lung cancer brain metastases. Sequenced by immunoSEQ multiplex PCR; TCRdb stores in-frame clones only, minus some. Found here are thousands of clones, over 75% of them singletons; the top ten hold 2.4%. Sequenced material: tumor tissue from the primary lung tumor. The receptors originated from a man aged 50 to 60 with non-small cell lung cancer. The CDR3 runs from the conserved cysteine through the conserved F or W. D genes are given only for firm matches. Size is stated for part of the rows, as once, few or many counts, or as a class when the clone is expanded.

J gene | D gene | V gene | clone size | CDR3 DNA | CDR3 protein
TRBJ2-7 | - | TRBV7-9 | few | TGTGCCAGCGGTCCTATCACCTACGAGCAGTACTTC | CASGPITYEQYF
TRBJ2-1 | - | TRBV27 | - | TGTGCCAGCAGGCGCCTCGAGGGCTCCTACAATGAGCAGTTCTTC | CASRRLEGSYNEQFF
TRBJ2-7 | - | TRBV11-2 | - | TGTGCCAGCAGCCGGAACTACGAGCAGTACTTC | CASSRNYEQYF
TRBJ1-4 | TRBD1 | TRBV5-1 | - | TGCGCCAGCAGCTTTTCAGGGGGGAGAGATGAAAAACTGTTTTTT | CASSFSGGRDEKLFF
TRBJ1-1 | - | TRBV30 | - | TGTGCCTGGAGTCCCCGATCGAACACTGAAGCTTTCTTT | CAWSPRSNTEAFF
TRBJ2-2 | - | TRBV7-9 | - | TGTGCCACCCGTCGGAACTCTAACACCGGGGAGCTGTTTTTT | CATRRNSNTGELFF
TRBJ1-2 | - | TRBV28 | - | TGTGCCAGCAGTCCAGTCGGGGAGTTGGACTATGGCTACACCTTC | CASSPVGELDYGYTF
TRBJ1-6 | - | TRBV14 | - | TGTGCCAGTAGCCTGCATAATTCACCCCTCCACTTT | CASSLHNSPLHF
TRBJ2-2 | TRBD1 | TRBV18 | - | TGTGCCAGCTCCCCTCAGGGGGCCCTCACCGGGGAGCTGTTTTTT | CASSPQGALTGELFF
TRBJ1-6 | - | TRBV9 | - | TGTGCCAGCAGCGTAGGAAGGCAAAGTAGTTCACCCCTCCACTTT | CASSVGRQSSSPLHF
TRBJ2-1 | TRBD2 | TRBV5-1 | once | TGCGCCAGCCGGCTGGGGACTAGCGATAATGAGCAGTTCTTC | CASRLGTSDNEQFF
TRBJ2-1 | - | TRBV15 | once | TGTGCCACCAGCCCCCGGTCGCGAAGGAATGAGCAGTTCTTC | CATSPRSRRNEQFF
TRBJ2-1 | - | TRBV4-1 | - | TGCGCCAGCAGCCAAGCGGGGGGCCTAATGGATGAGCAGTTCTTC | CASSQAGGLMDEQFF
TRBJ1-1 | - | TRBV27 | - | TGTGCCAGCAGTTTATCCCGTCCGAACACTGAAGCTTTCTTT | CASSLSRPNTEAFF
TRBJ1-1 | - | TRBV19 | - | TGTGCCAGTAGTATAGGAGAGCACACTGAAGCTTTCTTT | CASSIGEHTEAFF
TRBJ2-7 | - | TRBV7-7 | - | TGTGCTAGCCGCGCCGATAGGGGCTACGAGCAGTACTTC | CASRADRGYEQYF
TRBJ1-1 | - | TRBV6-5 | large | TGTGCCAGCAGTTACTCCAGGTCTACGAACACTGAAGCTTTCTTT | CASSYSRSTNTEAFF
TRBJ2-1 | - | TRBV2 | - | TGTGCCAGCAGTGGTGAAAGCGGGTGGTACAATGAGCAGTTCTTC | CASSGESGWYNEQFF
TRBJ1-2 | TRBD1 | TRBV5-1 | - | TGCGCCAGCAGCTGGGGGACAGGGGCCCTCTATGGCTACACCTTC | CASSWGTGALYGYTF
TRBJ2-3 | - | TRBV27 | - | TGTGCCAGCAGTTTAGAGTTTCGGGGGCCAGGGGATACGCAGTATTTT | CASSLEFRGPGDTQYF
TRBJ1-5 | - | TRBV5-6 | - | TGTGCCAGCAGCTTGGGGTCCTTGAGTAGCAATCAGCCCCAGCATTTT | CASSLGSLSSNQPQHF
TRBJ1-4 | - | TRBV18 | few | TGTGCCAGCTCACCAAGCCTAACTTATGAAAAACTGTTTTTT | CASSPSLTYEKLFF
TRBJ2-7 | - | TRBV14 | once | TGTGCCAGCAGCCAAGACCGGGACGAGCAGTACTTC | CASSQDRDEQYF
TRBJ2-5 | - | TRBV7-9 | - | TGTGCCAGCAGCCCGACTGCCGGGACTTCCCAAGAGACCCAGTACTTC | CASSPTAGTSQETQYF
TRBJ1-6 | - | TRBV14 | - | TGTGCCAGCAGCCACAATTCACCCCTCCACTTT | CASSHNSPLHF
TRBJ1-2 | TRBD1 | TRBV6-5 | few | TGTGCCAGCAGTCGTGGGACAGGGGTTGGGGGCTACACCTTC | CASSRGTGVGGYTF
TRBJ2-3 | TRBD1 | TRBV5-8 | - | TGTGCCAGCGTCAGGGGGCGAGGAGATACGCAGTATTTT | CASVRGRGDTQYF
TRBJ1-4 | - | TRBV14 | once | TGTGCCAGCAGCCAAGATCTCGGCAGGGGCAGGGAAAAACTGTTTTTT | CASSQDLGRGREKLFF
TRBJ1-2 | TRBD1 | TRBV9 | - | TGTGCCAGCAGCGTAGGGGGACAGACTAACTATGGCTACACCTTC | CASSVGGQTNYGYTF
TRBJ2-6 | - | TRBV7-8 | - | TGTGCCAGCAGCGATCCAGACAGCAGCCAAAGCTCTGGGGCCAACGTCCTGACTTTC | CASSDPDSSQSSGANVLTF
TRBJ2-1 | TRBD2 | TRBV11-2 | - | TGTGCCAGCAGCCCCTGGCGGGGGGGCTCCTACAATGAGCAGTTCTTC | CASSPWRGGSYNEQFF
TRBJ1-4 | TRBD1 | TRBV5-1 | - | TGCGCCAGCAGCTTGACAGGGGTAACTGAAAAACTGTTTTTT | CASSLTGVTEKLFF
TRBJ2-5 | - | TRBV29-1 | - | TGCAGCGCACAAAGGCAGAGGCGGGAGACCCAGTACTTC | CSAQRQRRETQYF
TRBJ1-5 | - | TRBV9 | - | TGTGCCAGCAGCCGGGGGGTCCTTAGCAATCAGCCCCAGCATTTT | CASSRGVLSNQPQHF
TRBJ2-2 | - | TRBV7-3 | - | TGTGCCAGCAGCTTAAATAGGGCCGGGGAGCTGTTTTTT | CASSLNRAGELFF
TRBJ1-2 | - | TRBV11-1 | - | TGTGCCAGCAGCCCCGTCACATTCGACGGCTACACCTTC | CASSPVTFDGYTF
TRBJ2-3 | - | TRBV6-5 | - | TGTGCCAGCAAAACACAGGGCACAGATACGCAGTATTTT | CASKTQGTDTQYF
TRBJ2-2 | - | TRBV27 | once | TGTGCCAGCAGTTTTGCGGTGGGCCCCGGGGAGCTGTTTTTT | CASSFAVGPGELFF
TRBJ1-2 | TRBD1 | TRBV6-6 | few | TGTGCCAGCACTCCTCAAGAACAGGGGGCTTACACCTTC | CASTPQEQGAYTF
TRBJ2-3 | - | TRBV29-1 | - | TGCAGCGTAGGACGGGGAGTGAACACAGATACGCAGTATTTT | CSVGRGVNTDTQYF
TRBJ2-1 | TRBD1 | TRBV9 | - | TGTGCCAGCAGCCTTAGAGGGACAGTTTACAATGAGCAGTTCTTC | CASSLRGTVYNEQFF
TRBJ1-1 | - | TRBV27 | - | TGTGCCAGCAGTCTCCAGATGAACACTGAAGCTTTCTTT | CASSLQMNTEAFF
TRBJ2-3 | - | TRBV2 | - | TGTGCCACCGCGTTTCAGGGGAGCAATCAGCCCCAGTATTTT | CATAFQGSNQPQYF
TRBJ2-7 | TRBD1 | TRBV4-1 | - | TGCGCCAGCAGCCAAGTCGACAGGGGCCGACCCTACGAGCAGTACTTC | CASSQVDRGRPYEQYF
TRBJ1-1 | - | TRBV21-1 | - | TGTGCCAGCAGCAGATCGGGACAGGGGGGGAGTAACACTGAAGCTTTCTTT | CASSRSGQGGSNTEAFF
TRBJ1-2 | - | TRBV28 | - | TGTGCCGGCTATCTAGCGGATTATGGCTACACCTTC | CAGYLADYGYTF